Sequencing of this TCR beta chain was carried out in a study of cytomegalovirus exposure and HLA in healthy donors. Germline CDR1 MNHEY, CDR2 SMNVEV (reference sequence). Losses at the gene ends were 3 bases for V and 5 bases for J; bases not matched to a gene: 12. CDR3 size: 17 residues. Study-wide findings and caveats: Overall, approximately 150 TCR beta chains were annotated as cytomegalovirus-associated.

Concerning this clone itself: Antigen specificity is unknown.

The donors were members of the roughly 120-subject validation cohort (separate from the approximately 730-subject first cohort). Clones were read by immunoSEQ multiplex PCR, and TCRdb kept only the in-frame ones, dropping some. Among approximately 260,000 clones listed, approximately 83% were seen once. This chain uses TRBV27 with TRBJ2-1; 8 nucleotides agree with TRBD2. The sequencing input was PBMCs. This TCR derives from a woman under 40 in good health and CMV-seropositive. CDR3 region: CASSFLSGNLKDNEQFF. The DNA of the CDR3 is TGTGCCAGCAGTTTTCTTAGCGGGAATTTGAAAGACAATGAGCAGTTCTTC.